Included here is one TCR beta chain sequence, with context. In germline, CDR1 is MNHEY, CDR2 SVGEGT. The V segment lost 6 bases and the J segment 3 bases; nucleotides outside the gene matches: 5. The CDR3 runs to 14 residues. This entry comes from a study of blood T cell repertoires in COVID-19. Study at large: Samples came from the United States, Italy and Spain, spanning acute and convalescent COVID-19. PBMCs, B-cell-depleted T cells, or T cells were the source of the cDNA or gDNA that made up the material.

Original methodology: The authors estimated nucleated cell counts from reference gene primer amplification. Libraries were prepared by immunoSEQ multiplex PCR; TCRdb keeps only in-frame clonotypes and omits some of them. The DNA gave D and trimming, while V, J and clone size come from that table. The sample shows more than 15,000 clones, 65% to 85% of them seen only once. Sequencing was performed on peripheral blood. This receptor was obtained from a man between 40 and 49 years old with active or convalescent COVID-19. This chain joins TRBV6-2 or TRBV6-3 and TRBJ2-3, with 8 bases aligning to TRBD2. CDR3 DNA: TGTGCCAGCAGCCCCGGGAGGGAGACAGATACGCAGTATTTT. Encoded protein: CASSPGRETDTQYF.